These 19 T cell receptor beta chains were all obtained from the same sample, sequenced in a study of blood T cells in healthy people across ages. Together with a sample-barcoded 5' primer, a J-beta primer mix was included in a second PCR lasting roughly 6 to 12 cycles. TCRdb passed the 5' RACE reads through MiXCR, listing each CDR3 protein once. The data show about 620,000 distinct CDR3 sequences, with roughly 21% seen just once and 3.5% to 4% held by the top ten. Material: blood. These TCRs come from a man in his sixties or seventies in good health.

The chain uses TRBV4-3 and TRBJ2-7, with a weak D call TRBD2 (6 bases). The V and J ends lost 0 bases and 5 bases respectively, with 14 bases between them. Germline CDR1 reads LGHNA; CDR2 reads YSLEER. This CDR3 is built from 15 residues. CDR3 loop: CASSQDRRGEDEQYF. The CDR3 DNA follows: TGCGCCAGCAGCCAAGATCGACGAGGGGAGGACGAGCAGTACTTC.

The sample holds a few counts of this clonotype. V and J are TRBV12-3 or TRBV12-4 and TRBJ2-7; 8 bases agree with TRBD1. The CDR3 length is 15 residues. With 3 bases clipped from V and 6 bases from J, the junction kept 10 bases outside the gene matches. In DNA, the CDR3 is TGTGCCAGCAGTTTCGGGCAGGGGGCGTCTGGCGAGCAGTACTTC. It encodes CASSFGQGASGEQYF.

In its sample, this clonotype was seen many times. The chain has TRBV7-2 and TRBJ2-3; 12 bases match TRBD2. There are 16 residues in the CDR3. V gave up 4 bases and J gave up 2 bases; unmatched junction bases: 4. Germline lookup yields CDR1 SGHTA and CDR2 FQGNSA. CDR3: CASSSGLAGFTDTQYF. CDR3 sequence (DNA): TGTGCCAGCAGCTCCGGACTAGCGGGGTTCACAGATACGCAGTATTTT.

J is TRBJ2-2 and V is TRBV5-5; 8 bases are a match to TRBD1. V trimming: 4 bases; J trimming: 4 bases; junction bases outside the gene matches: 3. Germline values: CDR1 SGHKS, CDR2 YYEKEE (reference sequence). The CDR3 is made up of 14 amino acids. This CDR3 is CASSHDRGTGELFF. The CDR3 DNA reads TGTGCCAGCAGCCATGACAGGGGCACCGGGGAGCTGTTTTTT.

V usage is TRBV12-3 or TRBV12-4 and J usage is TRBJ2-5, with D unclear. This CDR3 contains 12 residues. V was clipped by 7 bases and J by 7 bases, with 13 bases between them. This CDR3 reads CASKIGVSTQYF. CDR3 in DNA: TGTGCCAGCAAGATCGGTGTGTCGACCCAGTACTTC.

This clonotype has at least ten counts. The CDR3 here is CASSLAGGEETQYF. CDR3 bases: TGTGCCAGCAGTTTAGCAGGGGGAGAAGAGACCCAGTACTTC. V usage is TRBV12-3 or TRBV12-4 and J usage is TRBJ2-5; a weak D match, TRBD1 (6 bases). The CDR3 runs 14 residues. V lost 0 bases, J lost 3 bases, and 8 bases lay in between.

The chain links TRBV25-1 to TRBJ2-5, with a weak D call TRBD1 (5 bases). Trimming pared 3 bases from V and 4 bases from J, leaving 9 bases between. CDR3 length: 13 residues. Germline values: CDR1 MGHDK, CDR2 SYGVNS. The CDR3 spells CASSEWQGETQYF. CDR3 nucleotides: TGTGCCAGCAGTGAGTGGCAGGGAGAGACCCAGTACTTC.

The CDR3 nucleotides are TGTGCCAGCAGTTATTTGATCGGGGAGCTGTTTTTT. Translating gives CASSYLIGELFF. The chain has TRBV7-2 and TRBJ2-2; D is unresolved. The germline gives CDR1 SGHTA, CDR2 FQGNSA. V was cut by 6 bases and J by 7 bases, with 9 bases left in between. This CDR3 has 12 amino acids.

There are a few counts of this clonotype. The rearrangement links TRBV20-1 to TRBJ2-3; D is ambiguous. From germline, CDR1 is DFQATT and CDR2 SNEGSKA (reference sequence). V was pared by 7 bases and J by 3 bases, with 14 bases between. The CDR3 has 13 residues. This CDR3 is CSGERDVTDTQYF. The CDR3 region has the DNA TGCAGTGGGGAACGCGACGTTACAGATACGCAGTATTTT.

This sequence joins TRBV29-1 and TRBJ2-5, with a possible D match to TRBD1 (5 bases). CDR1 and CDR2 from the germline V gene are SQVTM and ANQGSEA. V was trimmed by 3 bases and J by 2 bases, leaving 10 bases between them. This CDR3 is built from 13 residues. CDR3 loop: CSVERQPQETQYF. The CDR3 region has the DNA TGCAGCGTTGAGCGACAGCCACAAGAGACCCAGTACTTC.

The chain joins TRBV19 to TRBJ2-5; D ambiguous. The J call is in doubt because the DNA end fits TRBJ2-1 better. The CDR3 is 13 amino acids. Germline CDR1 LNHDA, CDR2 SQIVND (reference sequence). The CDR3, as DNA: TGTGCCAGTAAACCATTTCCGTACAATGAGCAGTTCTTC. This translates into CASKPFPYNEQFF.

This rearrangement joins TRBV5-1 to TRBJ2-5; D perhaps matches TRBD2 (5 bases). V was cut by 0 bases and J by 1 base, with 7 bases left in between. CDR3 size: 14 residues. The V gene's germline CDR1 is SGHRS and CDR2 YFSETQ. The CDR3 coding sequence is TGCGCCAGCAGCTTGGTGGGAGTCCAAGAGACCCAGTACTTC. It yields the protein CASSLVGVQETQYF.

The chain combines TRBV12-3 or TRBV12-4 with TRBJ2-5, with 10 bases lining up with TRBD2. This CDR3 has 16 residues. V lost 6 bases and J lost 3; bases outside the gene matches: 10. CDR3 sequence: CASSPSGLAGEETQYF. The DNA of the CDR3 is TGTGCCAGCAGCCCATCCGGGCTAGCGGGGGAAGAGACCCAGTACTTC.

The gene calls are TRBV5-1 and TRBJ2-3, with D unresolved. Between the trimmed V and J ends, which lost 0 bases and 6 bases, there was a span of 14 bases. The CDR3 totals 15 residues. Per germline, CDR1 SGHRS and CDR2 YFSETQ. In DNA, the CDR3 is TGCGCCAGCAGCTTGGCTGGATTACCGCCGGATACGCAGTATTTT. This translates into CASSLAGLPPDTQYF.

Only a few counts were recorded for this clonotype. V gene TRBV4-1 combines with J gene TRBJ2-7; 13 bases agree with TRBD2. The J call could be wrong; TRBJ2-1 is a better fit for the DNA end. The CDR3 is made up of 17 amino acids. Germline values: CDR1 MGHRA, CDR2 YSYEKL. DNA of the CDR3: TGCGCCAGCAGCCACCTGCGGACTAGCGGGAGTGGCAATGAGCAGTTCTTC. It translates to CASSHLRTSGSGNEQFF.

This clonotype was counted between two and nine times. The genes are TRBV25-1 and TRBJ2-3, with D perhaps matching TRBD1 or TRBD2 (6 bases each). CDR3 length equals 14 residues. The V gene's germline CDR1 is MGHDK and CDR2 SYGVNS. The CDR3 region is CATARGDSTDTQYF. In DNA form, the CDR3 reads TGTGCTACAGCGAGGGGGGATAGCACAGATACGCAGTATTTT. The full variable domain, with the rest looked up from reference TRBV25-1 and TRBJ2-3, is EADIYQTPRYLVIGTGKKITLECSQTMGHDKMYWYQQDPGMELHLIHYSYGVNSTEKGDLSSESTVSRIRTEHFPLTLESARPSHTSQYLCATARGDSTDTQYFGPGTRLTVL.

This clonotype has just a few counts. CDR3 protein: CASSLTGWEQYF. The DNA for the CDR3 is TGTGCCAGCAGTTTAACTGGGTGGGAGCAGTACTTC. The chain recombines TRBV12-3 or TRBV12-4 with TRBJ2-7; D gene ambiguous. The V end lost 2 bases, the J end lost 7 bases, and 9 bases lay between the germline ends. There are 12 residues in the CDR3.

This clonotype was recorded many times. This sequence joins TRBV12-5 and TRBJ2-5; D might be TRBD2 (5 bases). Judging by the DNA end, TRBJ2-1 fits better; the J call may be wrong. This CDR3 comprises 13 residues. CDR1 is LGHNT and CDR2 is FRNRAP in the germline V gene. The CDR3, as DNA: TGTGCTAGTGTCCCAAGCGGCTACAATGAGCAGTTCTTC. Protein sequence: CASVPSGYNEQFF.

This clonotype came up a few times. The chain employs TRBV15 and TRBJ2-7; 10 nucleotides align to TRBD1. The junction had 9 bases not matched to a gene; V was cut back by 2 bases and J by 5 bases. Germline values: CDR1 LNHNV, CDR2 YYDKDF (reference sequence). The CDR3 extends over 16 amino acids. The CDR3 protein is CATSRSRGTGVNEQYF. As DNA, the CDR3 is TGTGCCACCAGCAGATCCAGAGGGACAGGGGTTAACGAGCAGTACTTC.